These 23 T cell receptor beta chains were sequenced from one sample in a study of type 1 regulatory T cells. Each CDR3 protein is one row after TCRdb ran MiXCR on the reads. The sample consists of under 85,000 distinct CDR3 sequences, around 49% of them appearing once. These receptors lack a known antigen. Specimen: cultured non-Tr1 T cells, either the whole culture or a sorted T cell fraction (not recorded which). These TCRs come from a human donor in good health.

The gene calls are TRBV11-3 and TRBJ1-2; TRBD1 aligns across 8 bases. The germline V gene has CDR1 SGHNT and CDR2 YENEEA. The CDR3 is made up of 15 amino acids. J gave up 4 bases and V 5 bases, and 9 bases lay outside the gene matches. CDR3 protein: CASSPGTGYSYGYTF. The CDR3 DNA is TGTGCCAGCAGCCCTGGGACAGGTTACTCCTATGGCTACACCTTC.

This rearrangement joins TRBV4-1 to TRBJ2-7; 12 bases line up with TRBD2. The germline gives CDR1 MGHRA, CDR2 YSYEKL. Losses at the gene ends were 2 bases for V and 4 bases for J; bases not matched to a gene: 6. CDR3 length: 16 amino acids. CDR3 amino acids: CASSQTLAGGPYEQYF. DNA of the CDR3: TGCGCCAGCAGCCAAACCCTAGCGGGGGGGCCATACGAGCAGTACTTC.

V usage is TRBV20-1 and J usage is TRBJ2-7; perhaps TRBD1 as D (6 bases). This CDR3 is built from 15 residues. The ends were cut back, 6 bases at V and 3 bases at J, with 21 bases in the middle. The V gene's germline CDR1 is DFQATT and CDR2 SNEGSKA (reference sequence). The CDR3 loop is CSAPNRDSTFYEQYF. In DNA, the CDR3 is TGCAGTGCCCCAAACAGGGATAGTACTTTCTACGAGCAGTACTTC.

The V gene is TRBV19, the J gene TRBJ1-5; D possibly corresponds to TRBD1 (5 bases). The CDR3 extends over 15 amino acids. CDR1 LNHDA and CDR2 SQIVND come from the germline V gene (reference sequence). Trimming took off 6 bases at V and 4 bases at J, with 16 bases between the two ends. The CDR3 here is CASSISQGKNQPQHF. The CDR3 DNA follows: TGTGCCAGTAGCATATCGCAGGGTAAGAATCAGCCCCAGCATTTT.

V is TRBV19 and J is TRBJ2-1; D remains unclear. Germline CDR1 LNHDA, CDR2 SQIVND (reference sequence). V lost 4 bases to trimming and J lost 0 bases, with 7 bases between them. The CDR3 totals 14 residues. The CDR3 here is CASSKEGSYNEQFF. The CDR3 DNA sequence: TGTGCCAGTAGTAAGGAAGGCTCCTACAATGAGCAGTTCTTC.

V is TRBV7-2 and J is TRBJ1-5, with TRBD1 identical over 7 bases. The trim removed 2 bases at V and 4 bases at J, leaving 2 bases unmatched. The CDR3 is 14 amino acids. Germline-derived CDR1 and CDR2 are SGHTA and FQGNSA. CDR3 residues: CASSLHRGNQPQHF. The CDR3 nucleotides read TGTGCCAGCAGCTTACACAGGGGAAATCAGCCCCAGCATTTT.

CDR3 loop: CAWSVGGGAYNEQFF. The CDR3 nucleotides are TGTGCCTGGAGTGTCGGCGGGGGGGCCTACAATGAGCAGTTCTTC. The chain recombines TRBV30 with TRBJ2-1; 9 positions match TRBD2. J lost 2 bases, V lost 0 bases, and 2 bases had no gene match. This CDR3 region has 15 residues. Germline-derived CDR1 and CDR2 are GTSNPN and SVGIG (reference sequence).

This chain connects TRBV24-1 to TRBJ2-3, with 9 bases fitting TRBD2. Losses at the gene ends were 9 bases for V and 5 bases for J; bases not matched to a gene: 5. The germline V gene has CDR1 KGHDR and CDR2 SFDVKD. CDR3 length: 13 residues. In nucleotides, the CDR3 is TGTGCCACCGCGGGGGGGCCCGGAGATACGCAGTATTTT. It specifies CATAGGPGDTQYF.

The chain employs TRBV6-6 and TRBJ1-3; a possible D gene is TRBD1 (6 bases). With 7 bases removed from V and 1 base from J, the gap between germline ends came to 14 bases. Germline CDR1 and CDR2: MNHNY and SVGAGI (reference sequence). The CDR3 totals 15 residues. The CDR3 DNA reads as TGTGCCAGCATACCCGGGGGGCAATCTGGAAACACCATATATTTT. Protein: CASIPGGQSGNTIYF.

The rearrangement links TRBV6-6 to TRBJ2-1; a weak D match, TRBD2 (5 bases). Germline CDR1 and CDR2: MNHNY and SVGAGI (reference sequence). The ends were cut back, 6 bases at V and 4 bases at J, with 7 bases in the middle. CDR3 size: 12 residues. Here the CDR3 reads CASSRDYNEQFF. The DNA for the CDR3 is TGTGCCAGCAGCCGGGATTACAATGAGCAGTTCTTC.

The chain links TRBV7-2 to TRBJ2-7; 11 nucleotides agree with TRBD2. Germline CDR1 reads SGHTA; CDR2 reads FQGNSA. Unmatched junction bases numbered 9, after V lost 5 bases and J lost 3 bases. This CDR3 is 16 amino acids long. The CDR3, as DNA: TGTGCCAGCAGCCCCAGAGGGACTAGCGGATTCTACGAGCAGTACTTC. The encoded protein is CASSPRGTSGFYEQYF.

The chain employs TRBV4-2 and TRBJ1-4; D remains unclear. Germline V lookup: CDR1 LGHNA, CDR2 YNFKEQ. With 1 base removed from V and 8 bases from J, the gap between germline ends came to 11 bases. The CDR3 consists of 14 residues. The CDR3 DNA follows: TGTGCCAGCAGCCAAGGACTCGCCACGGAAAAACTGTTTTTT. Protein sequence: CASSQGLATEKLFF.

This clonotype has just a few counts. This sequence joins TRBV7-8 and TRBJ1-1; 7 bases agree with TRBD1. Germline-derived CDR1 and CDR2 are SGHVS and FQNEAQ. The length of the CDR3 is 15 residues. V lost 2 bases, J lost 5 bases, and 8 bases stayed unmatched. CDR3 sequence: CASSLSATGVTEAFF. Here the CDR3 DNA reads TGTGCCAGCAGCTTAAGCGCAACAGGGGTGACTGAAGCTTTCTTT.

V is TRBV2 and J is TRBJ1-2; no firm D call. CDR1 SNHLY and CDR2 FYNNEI come from the germline V gene. The CDR3 contains 11 residues. Trimming pared 5 bases from V and 8 bases from J, leaving 9 bases between. CDR3 residues: CASSLTGGYTF. The DNA of the CDR3 is TGTGCCAGCAGTCTTACCGGGGGCTACACCTTC.

J is TRBJ1-5 and V is TRBV28, with D hard to call. With 4 bases removed from V and 5 bases from J, the gap between germline ends came to 3 bases. Per the germline V gene, CDR1 is MDHEN and CDR2 is SYDVKM. The CDR3 is made up of 11 amino acids. The DNA for the CDR3 is TGTGCCAGCAGTTCTGATCAGCCCCAGCATTTT. Its protein product is CASSSDQPQHF.

This chain joins TRBV5-8 and TRBJ2-5; D ambiguous. Germline CDR1 and CDR2: SGHTS and YDEGEE. The CDR3 is 10 residues long. Deletions cut 2 bases from V and 5 bases from J, with 1 base between. The CDR3 sequence: CASSFETQYF. CDR3 DNA: TGTGCCAGCAGCTTTGAGACCCAGTACTTC.

V is TRBV7-2 and J is TRBJ1-1, with 8 bases lining up with TRBD1. Germline-derived CDR1 and CDR2 are SGHTA and FQGNSA. The CDR3 is made up of 13 amino acids. The J segment lost 9 bases and the V segment lost 5 bases, leaving 8 bases of the junction unmatched. CDR3 in DNA: TGTGCCAGCAGCACAGGACAGGGTAAACAAGCTTTCTTT. Its protein product is CASSTGQGKQAFF.

This clonotype was observed a handful of times. The V and J genes are TRBV7-2 and TRBJ2-3; D is uncertain. The CDR3 length is 17 residues. V dropped 1 base and J dropped 3 bases, with 17 bases sitting between them. The V gene's germline CDR1 is SGHTA and CDR2 FQGNSA. This CDR3 is CASSLGGLWVGTDTQYF. CDR3 nucleotides: TGTGCCAGCAGCTTAGGGGGTTTGTGGGTTGGAACAGATACGCAGTATTTT.

The chain joins TRBV4-1 to TRBJ1-5, with TRBD1 matching over 12 bases. With 1 base clipped from V and 6 bases from J, the junction kept 7 bases outside the gene matches. The CDR3 has 17 amino acids. Germline CDR1 is MGHRA and CDR2 is YSYEKL. Here the CDR3 DNA reads TGCGCCAGCAGCCAAGGCGTACCGGGACAGGGGGCTCAGCCCCAGCATTTT. This codes for CASSQGVPGQGAQPQHF.

This clonotype was detected only a few times. This chain connects TRBV25-1 to TRBJ1-3; perhaps TRBD1 as D (5 bases). This CDR3 is 16 amino acids long. The V gene's germline CDR1 is MGHDK and CDR2 SYGVNS. V lost 4 bases and J lost 4, with 17 bases in between. The chain's CDR3 is CASSGEGNPRGNTIYF. CDR3 sequence (DNA): TGTGCCAGCAGTGGTGAGGGGAATCCGAGAGGAAACACCATATATTTT.

The sample holds a few counts of this clonotype. This chain joins TRBV5-1 and TRBJ2-5; 7 bases align to TRBD2. Losses at the gene ends were 7 bases for V and 6 bases for J; bases not matched to a gene: 9. Germline V lookup: CDR1 SGHRS, CDR2 YFSETQ. This CDR3 is 13 amino acids long. CDR3 nucleotides: TGCGCCAGCGCGGGGGTGCCTATGCAGACCCAGTACTTC. Protein product: CASAGVPMQTQYF.

This clonotype was observed a few times. The chain employs TRBV7-2 and TRBJ2-5, with D tentatively TRBD2 (5 bases). The CDR3 sequence is 13 residues long. Germline V gives CDR1 SGHTA, CDR2 FQGNSA. V lost 3 bases, J lost 3 bases, and 8 bases lay in between. In nucleotides, the CDR3 is TGTGCCAGCAGCTTGAGGGCTGAAGAGACCCAGTACTTC. It translates to CASSLRAEETQYF.

This clonotype was observed a handful of times. The chain employs TRBV7-9 and TRBJ2-3, with 10 bases aligning to TRBD2. Germline-derived CDR1 and CDR2 are SEHNR and FQNEAQ (reference sequence). V lost 6 bases, J lost 2 bases, and 5 bases stayed unmatched. The CDR3 extends over 15 amino acids. For the CDR3, the DNA is TGTGCCAGCAGTTCCGGGACTAGCGACACAGATACGCAGTATTTT. The encoded protein is CASSSGTSDTDTQYF.